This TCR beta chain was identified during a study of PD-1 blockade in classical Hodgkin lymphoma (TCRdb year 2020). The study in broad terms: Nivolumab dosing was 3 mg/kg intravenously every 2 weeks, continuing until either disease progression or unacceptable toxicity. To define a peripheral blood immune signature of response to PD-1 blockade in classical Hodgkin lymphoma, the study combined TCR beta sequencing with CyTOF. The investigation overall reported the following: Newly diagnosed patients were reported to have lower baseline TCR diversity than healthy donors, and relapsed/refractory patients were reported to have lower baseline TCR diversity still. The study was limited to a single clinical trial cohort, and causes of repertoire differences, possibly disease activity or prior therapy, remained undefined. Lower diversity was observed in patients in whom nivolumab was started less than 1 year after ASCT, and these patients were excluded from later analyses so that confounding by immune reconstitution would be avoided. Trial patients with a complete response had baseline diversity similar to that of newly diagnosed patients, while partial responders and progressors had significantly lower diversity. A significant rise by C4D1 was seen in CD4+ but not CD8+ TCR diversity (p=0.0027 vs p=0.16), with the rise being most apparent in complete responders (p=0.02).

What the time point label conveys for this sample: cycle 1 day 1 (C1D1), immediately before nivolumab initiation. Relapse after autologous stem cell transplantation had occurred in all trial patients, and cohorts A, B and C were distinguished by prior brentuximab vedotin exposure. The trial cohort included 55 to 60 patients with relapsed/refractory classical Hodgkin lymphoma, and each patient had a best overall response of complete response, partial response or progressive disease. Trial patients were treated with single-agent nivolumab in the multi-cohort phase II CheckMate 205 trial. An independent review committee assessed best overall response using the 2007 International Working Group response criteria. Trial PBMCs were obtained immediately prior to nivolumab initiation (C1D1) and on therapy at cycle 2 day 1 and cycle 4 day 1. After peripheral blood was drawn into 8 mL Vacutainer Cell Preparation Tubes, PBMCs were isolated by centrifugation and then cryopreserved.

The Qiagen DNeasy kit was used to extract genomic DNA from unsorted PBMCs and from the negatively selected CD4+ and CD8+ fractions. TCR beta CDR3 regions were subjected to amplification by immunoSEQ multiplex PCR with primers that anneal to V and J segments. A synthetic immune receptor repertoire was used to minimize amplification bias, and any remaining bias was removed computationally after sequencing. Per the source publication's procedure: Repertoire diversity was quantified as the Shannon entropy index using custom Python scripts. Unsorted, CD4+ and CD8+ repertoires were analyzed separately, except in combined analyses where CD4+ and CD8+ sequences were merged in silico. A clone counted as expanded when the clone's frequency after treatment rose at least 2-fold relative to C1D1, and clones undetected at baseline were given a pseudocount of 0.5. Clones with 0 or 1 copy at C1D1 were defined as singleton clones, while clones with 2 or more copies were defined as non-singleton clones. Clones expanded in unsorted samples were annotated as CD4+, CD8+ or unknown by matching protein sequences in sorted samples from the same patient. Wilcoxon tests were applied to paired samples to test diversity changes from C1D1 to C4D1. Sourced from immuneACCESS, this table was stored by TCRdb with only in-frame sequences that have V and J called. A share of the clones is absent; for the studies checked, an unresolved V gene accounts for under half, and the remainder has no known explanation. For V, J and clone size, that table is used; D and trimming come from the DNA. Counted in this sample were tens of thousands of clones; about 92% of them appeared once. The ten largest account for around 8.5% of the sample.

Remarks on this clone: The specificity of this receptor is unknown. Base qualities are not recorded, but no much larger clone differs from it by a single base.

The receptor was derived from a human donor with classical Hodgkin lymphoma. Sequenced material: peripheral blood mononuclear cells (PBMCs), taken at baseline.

Read as DNA, the sequence is TGTGCCAGCAGCTTTGACAGGGTTCACTATGGCTACACCTTC. Its protein product is CASSFDRVHYGYTF. The chain is encoded by TRBV7-2 joined to TRBJ1-2; the junction holds 7 bases that match TRBD1. Trimming takes 3 bases off V and 3 bases off J; junction bases not matched to a gene: 4. Reading from cysteine to phenylalanine, the CDR3 counts 14 amino acids. The CDR3 DNA has 42 bases and is translated from base 1. From a lookup of the germline V gene, CDR1 and CDR2 are SGHTA and FQGNSA.